Here is one TCR beta chain with its context. What it recognizes is unknown. The sample is drawn from a study of T cell repertoires in cytomegalovirus infection. MiXCR, run by TCRdb on the reads, gives a single entry per CDR3 protein. The sample yields 550,000 to 850,000 distinct CDR3 sequences, about 33% seen once. The V gene's germline CDR1 is MNHNS and CDR2 SASEGT. V lost 11 bases to trimming and J lost 8 bases, with 21 bases between them. The CDR3 has 14 residues. The rearrangement links TRBV6-1 to TRBJ1-4; a possible D gene is TRBD1 (6 bases). The source was cultured PBMCs, collected from culture after CMV antigen stimulation. This sequence was found in a human donor in good health (CMV status not recorded). Some clones in this sample may be carry-over from other donors' samples. CDR3 amino acids: CASQRAVRGEKLFF. The CDR3 coding sequence is TGTGCCTCCCAACGGGCTGTGAGGGGGGAAAAACTGTTTTTT.